The rows below give T cell receptor beta chains drawn from one sample of a study of T cell responses to AZD1222 COVID-19 vaccine. Repertoires were generated with immunoSEQ multiplex PCR, while TCRdb's copy carries only in-frame clones and drops some. The sample records 100,000 to 150,000 clones, 75% to 95% being singletons. The specimen was peripheral blood, collected 28 days after the second AZD1222 dose. The receptor source for this set is an adult who received the AZD1222 COVID-19 vaccine. Each CDR3 is given with its conserved first and last residue. A D gene is named only where the DNA matches it firmly. The size entry is marked missing in some rows and otherwise reads once, few, many or a size class.

D: TRBD1; J: TRBJ2-5; size: NA; V: TRBV15; CDR3: CATSRNRGLETQYF; DNA: TGTGCCACCAGCAGAAACAGGGGGCTGGAGACCCAGTACTTC
D: TRBD1; J: TRBJ1-2; size: NA; V: TRBV2; CDR3: CASSQGKANYGYTF; DNA: TGTGCCAGCTCACAGGGGAAAGCTAACTATGGCTACACCTTC
D: NA; J: TRBJ1-1; size: NA; V: TRBV27; CDR3: CASSLSGGAGLSTEAFF; DNA: TGTGCCAGCAGTTTGTCCGGGGGCGCAGGATTGAGCACTGAAGCTTTCTTT
D: NA; J: TRBJ2-1; size: once; V: TRBV5-6; CDR3: CASSPTLSLATISQFF; DNA: TGTGCCAGCAGCCCAACCCTGTCGCTAGCCACGATTTCGCAGTTCTTC
D: TRBD1; J: TRBJ1-6; size: NA; V: TRBV18; CDR3: CASSPPSGQANSPLHF; DNA: TGTGCCAGCTCACCCCCTAGCGGACAGGCGAATTCACCCCTCCACTTT
D: TRBD1; J: TRBJ1-1; size: NA; V: TRBV3-1/TRBV3-2; CDR3: CASSHGSGGTEAFF; DNA: TGTGCCAGCAGCCATGGATCAGGGGGCACAGAAGCTTTCTTT
D: NA; J: TRBJ1-1; size: NA; V: TRBV2; CDR3: CASRGGPIRGNTEAFF; DNA: TGTGCCAGCAGGGGGGGGCCAATAAGAGGGAACACTGAAGCTTTCTTT
D: NA; J: TRBJ1-6; size: NA; V: TRBV6-5; CDR3: CASWGGGPYSPLHF; DNA: TGTGCCAGCTGGGGGGGCGGTCCGTATTCACCCCTCCACTTT
D: NA; J: TRBJ1-5; size: NA; V: TRBV7-9; CDR3: CASRALSNQPQHF; DNA: TGTGCCAGCCGGGCCCTTAGCAATCAGCCCCAGCATTTT
D: NA; J: TRBJ2-1; size: NA; V: TRBV5-6; CDR3: CASSLTARGRTTYNEQFF; DNA: TGTGCCAGCAGCTTGACCGCCCGGGGAAGGACCACCTACAATGAGCAGTTCTTC
D: NA; J: TRBJ1-1; size: NA; V: TRBV9; CDR3: CASRFQRGDPNTEAFF; DNA: TGTGCCAGCAGATTTCAGAGGGGGGACCCAAACACTGAAGCTTTCTTT
D: NA; J: TRBJ2-2; size: NA; V: TRBV11-2; CDR3: CASSQTRARYGGELFF; DNA: TGTGCCAGCAGCCAGACTAGGGCTCGATACGGCGGGGAGCTGTTTTTT
D: TRBD2; J: TRBJ2-5; size: once; V: TRBV7-6; CDR3: CASSLAAYRTSEETQYF; DNA: TGTGCCAGCAGCTTAGCTGCGTACCGGACTAGCGAGGAGACCCAGTACTTC
D: NA; J: TRBJ1-1; size: NA; V: TRBV11-2; CDR3: CASSLDYTEAFF; DNA: TGTGCCAGCAGCTTAGACTACACTGAAGCTTTCTTT
D: NA; J: TRBJ2-1; size: NA; V: TRBV18; CDR3: CASSPAGLNEQFF; DNA: TGTGCCAGCTCACCAGCAGGGTTGAATGAGCAGTTCTTC
D: NA; J: TRBJ1-4; size: NA; V: TRBV19; CDR3: CASSAALTQKLFF; DNA: TGTGCCAGTAGTGCAGCCCTGACACAAAAACTGTTTTTT
D: NA; J: TRBJ1-3; size: NA; V: TRBV11-2; CDR3: CASSLAGMGNTIYF; DNA: TGTGCCAGCAGCTTAGCAGGGATGGGAAACACCATATATTTT
D: NA; J: TRBJ2-1; size: NA; V: TRBV3-1/TRBV3-2; CDR3: CASSQGISYNEQFF; DNA: TGTGCCAGCAGCCAGGGTATTTCCTACAATGAGCAGTTCTTC
D: NA; J: TRBJ2-2; size: NA; V: TRBV30; CDR3: CAWSYLIAGELFF; DNA: TGTGCCTGGTCCTACTTGATAGCCGGGGAGCTGTTTTTT
D: TRBD1; J: TRBJ1-3; size: once; V: TRBV5-6; CDR3: CASTPDRAGNTIYF; DNA: TGTGCCAGCACCCCAGACAGGGCTGGAAACACCATATATTTT
D: NA; J: TRBJ1-1; size: NA; V: TRBV7-3; CDR3: CASSPFPGLSTEAFF; DNA: TGTGCCAGCAGCCCCTTCCCCGGGCTCTCCACTGAAGCTTTCTTT
D: TRBD1; J: TRBJ1-2; size: NA; V: TRBV19; CDR3: CASSPPGQGTYGYTF; DNA: TGTGCCAGTAGTCCTCCGGGACAGGGGACTTATGGCTACACCTTC
D: NA; J: TRBJ1-1; size: once; V: TRBV5-1; CDR3: CATGAGLEGTEAFF; DNA: TGCGCCACCGGGGCTGGTTTGGAGGGCACTGAAGCTTTCTTT
D: NA; J: TRBJ1-6; size: once; V: TRBV3-1/TRBV3-2; CDR3: CASSQDTGSPLHF; DNA: TGTGCCAGCAGCCAAGATACCGGTTCACCCCTCCACTTT
D: TRBD1; J: TRBJ2-1; size: NA; V: TRBV11-2; CDR3: CASKGQNSYNEQFF; DNA: TGTGCCAGCAAGGGACAGAATTCCTACAATGAGCAGTTCTTC
D: TRBD1; J: TRBJ1-1; size: NA; V: TRBV27; CDR3: CASSQERYRGRAVYTEAFF; DNA: TGTGCCAGCAGTCAGGAACGCTACAGGGGCCGGGCCGTCTACACTGAAGCTTTCTTT
D: NA; J: TRBJ2-2; size: NA; V: TRBV5-4; CDR3: CASSLPATGNTGELFF; DNA: TGTGCCAGCAGCCTCCCAGCGACAGGGAACACCGGGGAGCTGTTTTTT
D: TRBD2; J: TRBJ2-1; size: NA; V: TRBV19; CDR3: CASSIKWGLAGRNEQFF; DNA: TGTGCCAGTAGTATAAAATGGGGACTAGCGGGCCGGAATGAGCAGTTCTTC
D: NA; J: TRBJ1-5; size: NA; V: TRBV28; CDR3: CASSSRLFNQPQHF; DNA: TGTGCCAGCAGCAGCAGGCTATTCAATCAGCCCCAGCATTTT
D: TRBD2; J: TRBJ2-3; size: NA; V: TRBV10-1; CDR3: CASSESGSGGRDTQYF; DNA: TGCGCCAGCAGTGAGTCTGGTAGCGGGGGCAGGGATACGCAGTATTTT
D: TRBD1; J: TRBJ1-1; size: few; V: TRBV11-2; CDR3: CASSLEGAGQGATNTEAFF; DNA: TGTGCCAGCAGCTTAGAGGGGGCGGGACAGGGGGCCACGAACACTGAAGCTTTCTTT
D: NA; J: TRBJ1-6; size: NA; V: TRBV11-1; CDR3: CASSLETSPLHF; DNA: TGTGCCAGCAGCTTAGAAACGTCACCCCTCCACTTT
D: NA; J: TRBJ1-3; size: NA; V: TRBV7-8; CDR3: CASSQRETVVGNTIYF; DNA: TGTGCCAGCAGCCAGCGGGAGACAGTTGTGGGAAACACCATATATTTT
D: TRBD1; J: TRBJ1-1; size: NA; V: TRBV11-2; CDR3: CASSSTLRTGGEAFF; DNA: TGTGCCAGCAGCTCCACACTGAGGACAGGGGGCGAAGCTTTCTTT
D: TRBD1; J: TRBJ1-1; size: few; V: TRBV19; CDR3: CASRGDRPNTEAFF; DNA: TGTGCCAGTAGGGGGGACAGGCCAAACACTGAAGCTTTCTTT
D: NA; J: TRBJ2-2; size: NA; V: TRBV7-9; CDR3: CASSFGHATGELFF; DNA: TGTGCCAGCAGCTTTGGGCACGCCACCGGGGAGCTGTTTTTT
D: NA; J: TRBJ1-2; size: NA; V: TRBV18; CDR3: CASSLGLTSYGYTF; DNA: TGTGCCAGCTCACTGGGCCTAACCTCCTATGGCTACACCTTC
D: NA; J: TRBJ2-7; size: NA; V: TRBV11-2; CDR3: CASSLGTSSGNEQYF; DNA: TGTGCCAGCAGCTTAGGAACTAGCTCAGGTAACGAGCAGTACTTC
D: NA; J: TRBJ1-2; size: NA; V: TRBV10-3; CDR3: CAISEPGTNNGYTF; DNA: TGTGCCATCAGTGAGCCCGGGACTAATAATGGCTACACCTTC
D: TRBD1; J: TRBJ1-5; size: NA; V: TRBV27; CDR3: CASRGTGGGQPQHF; DNA: TGTGCCAGCAGGGGAACAGGGGGAGGCCAGCCCCAGCATTTT
D: TRBD1; J: TRBJ2-7; size: NA; V: TRBV5-4; CDR3: CASSPGTGGYEQYF; DNA: TGTGCCAGCAGCCCGGGGACAGGGGGCTACGAGCAGTACTTC
D: TRBD1; J: TRBJ2-7; size: NA; V: TRBV5-5; CDR3: CASSLNPRDRFFYEQYF; DNA: TGTGCCAGCAGCCTTAACCCCCGGGACAGGTTCTTCTACGAGCAGTACTTC
D: TRBD2; J: TRBJ2-2; size: NA; V: TRBV5-1; CDR3: CASSWSPAGGNTGELFF; DNA: TGCGCCAGCAGCTGGTCCCCCGCGGGAGGAAACACCGGGGAGCTGTTTTTT
D: TRBD1; J: TRBJ2-2; size: NA; V: TRBV7-3; CDR3: CASSFAGGAFAPGELFF; DNA: TGTGCCAGCAGCTTCGCAGGGGGCGCTTTCGCACCCGGGGAGCTGTTTTTT